The clone carrying this T cell receptor beta chain was counted once. Germline-derived CDR1 and CDR2 are SGHNT and YYREEE (reference sequence). CDR3 length: 14 residues. Trimming cost V 4 bases and J 7 bases; bases outside gene matches: 8. Clones were sequenced by immunoSEQ multiplex PCR, and TCRdb holds only the in-frame ones, with some missing. The sample comprises about 18,000 clones, around four fifths of which are singletons, and 7.5% to 9.5% rests with the top ten. The sample originates from a study of T cells after posttransplantation cyclophosphamide. V usage is TRBV5-4 and J usage is TRBJ2-1; 7 nucleotides match TRBD1. This sequence was found in a man in his thirties or forties in good health and a related stem cell transplant donor. Sequenced material: memory CD4+ T cells sorted from blood. The CDR3 DNA follows: TGTGCCAGCAGCGGGGGACAGTTATTAAATGAGCAGTTCTTC. Protein sequence: CASSGGQLLNEQFF.